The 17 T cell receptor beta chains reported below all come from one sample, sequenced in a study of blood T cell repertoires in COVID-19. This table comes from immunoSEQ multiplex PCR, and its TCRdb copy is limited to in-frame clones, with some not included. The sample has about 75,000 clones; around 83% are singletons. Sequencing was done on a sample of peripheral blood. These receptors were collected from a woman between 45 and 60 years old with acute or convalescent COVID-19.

CDR3 coding DNA: TGTGCCAGCGACCAGCCAGGGACTGAACATCAGCCCCAGCATTTT. Amino acid sequence: CASDQPGTEHQPQHF. The chain couples TRBV28 to TRBJ1-5, with D possibly matching TRBD1 (5 bases). CDR1 and CDR2 (germline): MDHEN, SYDVKM. V shed 8 bases and J shed 5 bases, with 19 bases lying between them. The CDR3 contains 15 residues. Complete variable domain (other parts from reference TRBV28 and TRBJ1-5): DVKVTQSSRYLVKRTGEKVFLECVQDMDHENMFWYRQDPGLGLRLIYFSYDVKMKEKGDIPEGYSVSREKKERFSLILESASTNQTSMYLCASDQPGTEHQPQHFGDGTRLSIL.

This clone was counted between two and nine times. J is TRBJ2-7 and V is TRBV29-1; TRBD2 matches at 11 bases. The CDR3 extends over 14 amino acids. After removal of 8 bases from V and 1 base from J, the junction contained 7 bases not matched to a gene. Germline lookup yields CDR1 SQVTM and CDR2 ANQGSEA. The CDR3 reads CSFSGTSGSYEQYF. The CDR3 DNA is TGCAGCTTTTCCGGGACTAGCGGATCCTACGAGCAGTACTTC.

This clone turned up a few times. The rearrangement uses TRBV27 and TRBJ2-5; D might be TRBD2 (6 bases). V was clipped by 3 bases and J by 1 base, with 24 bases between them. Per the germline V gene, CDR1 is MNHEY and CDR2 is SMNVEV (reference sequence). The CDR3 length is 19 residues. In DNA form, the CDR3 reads TGTGCCAGCAGTTTTCCGGGACTCCACCCGCCCCAATTCCAAGAGACCCAGTACTTC. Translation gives CASSFPGLHPPQFQETQYF.

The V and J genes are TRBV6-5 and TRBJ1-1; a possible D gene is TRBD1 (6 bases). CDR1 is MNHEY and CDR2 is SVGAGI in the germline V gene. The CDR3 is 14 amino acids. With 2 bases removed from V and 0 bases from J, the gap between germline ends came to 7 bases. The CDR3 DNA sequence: TGTGCCAGCAGTTACCGGACAGTGAACACTGAAGCTTTCTTT. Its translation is CASSYRTVNTEAFF.

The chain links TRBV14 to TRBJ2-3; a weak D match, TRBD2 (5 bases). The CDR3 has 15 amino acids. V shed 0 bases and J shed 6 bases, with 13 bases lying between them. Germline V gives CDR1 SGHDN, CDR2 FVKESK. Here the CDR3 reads CASSQDLRALDTQYF. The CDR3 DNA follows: TGTGCCAGCAGCCAAGATCTGAGGGCGCTTGATACGCAGTATTTT.

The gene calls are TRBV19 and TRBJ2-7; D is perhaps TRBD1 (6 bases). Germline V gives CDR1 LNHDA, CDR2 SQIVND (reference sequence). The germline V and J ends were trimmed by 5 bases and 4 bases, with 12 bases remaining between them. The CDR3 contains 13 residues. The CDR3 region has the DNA TGTGCCAGTAGTCCGGGACACACTTACGAGCAGTACTTC. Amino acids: CASSPGHTYEQYF.

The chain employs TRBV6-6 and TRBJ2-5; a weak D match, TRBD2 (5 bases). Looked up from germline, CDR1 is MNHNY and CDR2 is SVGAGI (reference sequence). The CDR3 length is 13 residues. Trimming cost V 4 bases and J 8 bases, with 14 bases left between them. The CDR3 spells CASSSGLSFTQYF. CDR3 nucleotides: TGTGCCAGCAGTTCCGGACTGTCTTTTACCCAGTACTTC.

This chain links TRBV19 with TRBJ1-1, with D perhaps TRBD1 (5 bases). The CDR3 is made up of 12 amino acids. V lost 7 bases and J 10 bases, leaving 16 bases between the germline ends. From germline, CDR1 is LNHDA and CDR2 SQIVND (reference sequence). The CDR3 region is CASMTQGDRAFF. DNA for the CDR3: TGTGCCAGTATGACCCAGGGTGATAGAGCTTTCTTT.

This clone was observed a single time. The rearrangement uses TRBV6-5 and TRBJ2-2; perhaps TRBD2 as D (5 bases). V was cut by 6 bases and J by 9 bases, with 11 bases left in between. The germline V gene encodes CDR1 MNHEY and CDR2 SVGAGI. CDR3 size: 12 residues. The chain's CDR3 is CASRPEGRELFF. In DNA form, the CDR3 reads TGTGCCAGCAGGCCCGAGGGTAGGGAGCTGTTTTTT.

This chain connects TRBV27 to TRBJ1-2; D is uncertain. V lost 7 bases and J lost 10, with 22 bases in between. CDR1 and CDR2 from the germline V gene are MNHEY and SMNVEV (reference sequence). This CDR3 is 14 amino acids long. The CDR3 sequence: CASTRAAEPLSYTF. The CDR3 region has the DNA TGTGCCAGCACCCGAGCGGCAGAACCTCTTTCCTACACCTTC.

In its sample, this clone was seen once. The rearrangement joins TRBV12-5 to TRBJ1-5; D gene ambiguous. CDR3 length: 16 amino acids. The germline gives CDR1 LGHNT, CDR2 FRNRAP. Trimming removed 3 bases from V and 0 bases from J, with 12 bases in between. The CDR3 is CASGFRAGGSNQPQHF. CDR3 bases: TGTGCTAGTGGTTTCCGGGCAGGAGGTAGCAATCAGCCCCAGCATTTT. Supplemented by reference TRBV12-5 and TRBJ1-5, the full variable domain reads DARVTQTPRHKVTEMGQEVTMRCQPILGHNTVFWYRQTMMQGLELLAYFRNRAPLDDSGMPKDRFSAEMPDATLATLKIQPSEPRDSAVYFCASGFRAGGSNQPQHFGDGTRLSIL.

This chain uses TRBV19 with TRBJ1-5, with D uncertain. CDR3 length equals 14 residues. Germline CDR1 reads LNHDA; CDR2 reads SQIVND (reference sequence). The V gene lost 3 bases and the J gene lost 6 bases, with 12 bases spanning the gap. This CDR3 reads CASSMLEVTQPQHF. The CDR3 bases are TGTGCCAGTAGTATGCTCGAGGTAACTCAGCCCCAGCATTTT.

CDR3 sequence reads: CAWSGATLAKNIQYF. The CDR3 DNA reads TGTGCCTGGAGTGGGGCGACGCTAGCCAAAAACATTCAGTACTTC. The chain recombines TRBV30 with TRBJ2-4; D is unresolved. Per the germline V gene, CDR1 is GTSNPN and CDR2 is SVGIG (reference sequence). The CDR3 consists of 15 residues. V lost 1 base and J 0 bases, leaving 10 bases between the germline ends.

The CDR3 DNA follows: TGTGCCAGCAGCCAAGTTCGCGGCGGCAGAATCTACGAGCAGTACTTC. Amino acids: CASSQVRGGRIYEQYF. This sequence joins TRBV11-2 and TRBJ2-7; D gene unclear. The germline V gene has CDR1 SGHAT and CDR2 FQNNGV. The CDR3 is 16 residues long. With 5 bases removed from V and 3 bases from J, the gap between germline ends came to 20 bases. Full variable domain (rest looked up from reference TRBV11-2 and TRBJ2-7): EAGVAQSPRYKIIEKRQSVAFWCNPISGHATLYWYQQILGQGPKLLIQFQNNGVVDDSQLPKDRFSAERLKGVDSTLKIQPAKLEDSAVYLCASSQVRGGRIYEQYFGPGTRLTVT.

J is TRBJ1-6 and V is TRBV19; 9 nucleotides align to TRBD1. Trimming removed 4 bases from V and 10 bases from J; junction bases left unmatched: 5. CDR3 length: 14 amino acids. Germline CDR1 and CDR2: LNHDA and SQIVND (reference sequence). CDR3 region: CASSRGQGNSPLHF. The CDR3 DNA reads TGTGCCAGTAGTAGAGGACAGGGGAACTCACCCCTCCACTTT.

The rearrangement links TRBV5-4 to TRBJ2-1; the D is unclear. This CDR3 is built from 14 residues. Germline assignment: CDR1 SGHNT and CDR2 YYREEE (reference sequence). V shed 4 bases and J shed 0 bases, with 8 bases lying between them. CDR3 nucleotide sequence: TGTGCCAGCAGCGCCCTCAGCTCCTACAATGAGCAGTTCTTC. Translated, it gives CASSALSSYNEQFF.

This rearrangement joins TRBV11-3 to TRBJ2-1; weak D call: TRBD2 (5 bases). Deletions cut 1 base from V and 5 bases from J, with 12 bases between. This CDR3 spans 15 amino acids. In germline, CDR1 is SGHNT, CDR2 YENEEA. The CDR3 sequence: CASSLGAGVHNEQFF. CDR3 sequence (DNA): TGTGCCAGCAGCTTAGGGGCCGGGGTGCACAATGAGCAGTTCTTC.